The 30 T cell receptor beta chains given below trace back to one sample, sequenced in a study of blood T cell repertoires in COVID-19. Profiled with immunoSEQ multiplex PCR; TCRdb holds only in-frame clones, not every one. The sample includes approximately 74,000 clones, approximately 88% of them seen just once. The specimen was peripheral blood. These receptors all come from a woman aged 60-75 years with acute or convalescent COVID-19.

The CDR3 nucleotides are TGCGCCAGCAGCTTTACTGGGGCGGACACTGAAGCTTTCTTT. It yields the protein CASSFTGADTEAFF. The rearrangement links TRBV5-1 to TRBJ1-1; D is possibly TRBD1 (5 bases). The CDR3 is 14 amino acids. Trimming stripped 2 bases from V and 3 bases from J, with 11 bases between. The germline CDR1 and CDR2 sequences are SGHRS and YFSETQ.

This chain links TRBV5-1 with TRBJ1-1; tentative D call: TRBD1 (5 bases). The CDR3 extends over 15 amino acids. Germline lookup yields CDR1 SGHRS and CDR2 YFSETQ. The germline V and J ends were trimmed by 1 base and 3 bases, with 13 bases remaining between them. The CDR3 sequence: CASSLTPRGDTEAFF. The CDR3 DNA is TGCGCCAGCAGCTTGACGCCACGGGGGGACACTGAAGCTTTCTTT.

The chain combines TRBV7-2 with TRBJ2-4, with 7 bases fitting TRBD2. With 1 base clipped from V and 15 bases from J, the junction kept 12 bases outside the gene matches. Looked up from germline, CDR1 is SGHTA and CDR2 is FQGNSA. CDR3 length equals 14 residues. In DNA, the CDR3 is TGTGCCAGCAGCTTAGGTTTAGCGGGTCCTCGTTGGTACTTC. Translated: CASSLGLAGPRWYF.

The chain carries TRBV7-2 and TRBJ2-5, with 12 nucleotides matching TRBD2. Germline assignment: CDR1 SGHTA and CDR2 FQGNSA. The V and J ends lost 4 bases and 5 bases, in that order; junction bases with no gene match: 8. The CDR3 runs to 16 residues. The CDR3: CASSSGLAGPGETQYF. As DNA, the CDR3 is TGTGCCAGCAGCTCCGGACTAGCGGGGCCCGGCGAGACCCAGTACTTC.

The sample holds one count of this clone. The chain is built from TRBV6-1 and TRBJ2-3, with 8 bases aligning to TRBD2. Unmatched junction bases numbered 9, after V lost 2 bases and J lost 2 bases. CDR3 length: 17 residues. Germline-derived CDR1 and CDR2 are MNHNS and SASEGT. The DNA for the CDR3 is TGTGCCAGCAGTGAAAGGGTAGCGGGGTCTTACACAGATACGCAGTATTTT. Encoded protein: CASSERVAGSYTDTQYF.

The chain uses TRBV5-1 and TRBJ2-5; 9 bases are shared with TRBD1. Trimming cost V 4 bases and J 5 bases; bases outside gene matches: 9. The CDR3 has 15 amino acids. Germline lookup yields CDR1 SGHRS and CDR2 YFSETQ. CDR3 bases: TGCGCCAGCAGCGCCCGGGACAGGGTGGGGGAGACCCAGTACTTC. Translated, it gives CASSARDRVGETQYF.

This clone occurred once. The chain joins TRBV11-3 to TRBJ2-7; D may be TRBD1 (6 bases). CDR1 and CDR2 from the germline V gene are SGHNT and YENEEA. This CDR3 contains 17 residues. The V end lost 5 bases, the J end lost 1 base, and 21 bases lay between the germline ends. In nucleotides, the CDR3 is TGTGCCAGCAGCCACCACAGGGCCCCGAGTATTTCCTACGAGCAGTACGTC. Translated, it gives CASSHHRAPSISYEQYV.

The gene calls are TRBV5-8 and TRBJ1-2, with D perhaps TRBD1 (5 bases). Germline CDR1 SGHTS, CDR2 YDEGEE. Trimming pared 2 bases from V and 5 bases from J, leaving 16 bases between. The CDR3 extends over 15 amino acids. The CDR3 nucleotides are TGTGCCAGCAGCTTTTCCCTAGGGGCAGCTTATGGCTACACCTTC. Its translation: CASSFSLGAAYGYTF.

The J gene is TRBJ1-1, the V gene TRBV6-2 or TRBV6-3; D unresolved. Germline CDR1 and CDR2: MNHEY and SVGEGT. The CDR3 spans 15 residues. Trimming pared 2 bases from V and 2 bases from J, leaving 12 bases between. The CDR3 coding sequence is TGTGCCAGCAGTTACCCCGAGGGCGGAAACACTGAAGCTTTCTTT. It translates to CASSYPEGGNTEAFF.

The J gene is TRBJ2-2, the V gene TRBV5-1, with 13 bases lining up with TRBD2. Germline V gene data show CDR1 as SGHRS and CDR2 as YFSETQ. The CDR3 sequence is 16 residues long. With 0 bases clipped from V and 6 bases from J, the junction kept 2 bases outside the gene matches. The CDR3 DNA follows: TGCGCCAGCAGCTTGGAGGGACTAGCGGGACCCGGGGAGCTGTTTTTT. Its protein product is CASSLEGLAGPGELFF.

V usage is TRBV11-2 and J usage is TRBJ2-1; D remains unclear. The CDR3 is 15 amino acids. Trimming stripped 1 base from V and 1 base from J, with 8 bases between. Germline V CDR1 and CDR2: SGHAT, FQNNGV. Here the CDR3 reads CASSLVTGSYNEQFF. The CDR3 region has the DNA TGTGCCAGCAGCTTAGTGACTGGGTCCTACAATGAGCAGTTCTTC.

Written as DNA, the CDR3 is TGTGCCACCAACTTGGGGACTAGCGGGGGCCAAGAGACCCAGTACTTC. Translated: CATNLGTSGGQETQYF. The chain has TRBV10-3 and TRBJ2-5; TRBD2 agrees at 14 bases. Looked up from germline, CDR1 is ENHRY and CDR2 is SYGVKD. The junction had 8 bases not matched to a gene; V was cut back by 10 bases and J by 1 base. The CDR3 is made up of 16 amino acids.

CDR3 amino acids: CATSGEFTDTQYF. The CDR3 coding sequence is TGTGCCACCTCAGGCGAATTCACAGATACGCAGTATTTT. This chain uses TRBV15 with TRBJ2-3; D uncertain. The CDR3 has 13 residues. The germline V gene has CDR1 LNHNV and CDR2 YYDKDF (reference sequence). V was clipped by 8 bases and J by 2 bases, with 11 bases between them.

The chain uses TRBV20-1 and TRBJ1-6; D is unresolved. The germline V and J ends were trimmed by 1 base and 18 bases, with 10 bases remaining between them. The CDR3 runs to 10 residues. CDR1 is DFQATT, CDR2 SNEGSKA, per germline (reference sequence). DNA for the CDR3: TGCAGTGCTAGAGGTTTAGATGACCACTTT. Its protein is CSARGLDDHF.

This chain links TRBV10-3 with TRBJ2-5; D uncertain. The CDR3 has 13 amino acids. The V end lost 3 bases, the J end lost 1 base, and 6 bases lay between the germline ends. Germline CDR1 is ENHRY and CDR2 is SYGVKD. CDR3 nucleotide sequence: TGTGCCATCAGTGATGGAGTCCAAGAGACCCAGTACTTC. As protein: CAISDGVQETQYF.

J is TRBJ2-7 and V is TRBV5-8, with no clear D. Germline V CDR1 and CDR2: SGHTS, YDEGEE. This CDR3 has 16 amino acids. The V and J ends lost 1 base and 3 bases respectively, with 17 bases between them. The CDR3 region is CASSLLSGSLLYEQYV. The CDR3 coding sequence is TGTGCCAGCAGCTTGTTGTCCGGGTCACTCCTCTACGAGCAGTACGTC.

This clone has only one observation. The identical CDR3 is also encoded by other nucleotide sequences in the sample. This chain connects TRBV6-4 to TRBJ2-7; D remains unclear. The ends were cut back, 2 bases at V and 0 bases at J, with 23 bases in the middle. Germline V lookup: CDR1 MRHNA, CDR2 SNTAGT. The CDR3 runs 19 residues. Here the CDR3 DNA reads TGTGCCAGCAGTGACGACGGCACGTTGTGGCAGAGGAGCTCCTACGAGCAGTACGTC. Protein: CASSDDGTLWQRSSYEQYV.

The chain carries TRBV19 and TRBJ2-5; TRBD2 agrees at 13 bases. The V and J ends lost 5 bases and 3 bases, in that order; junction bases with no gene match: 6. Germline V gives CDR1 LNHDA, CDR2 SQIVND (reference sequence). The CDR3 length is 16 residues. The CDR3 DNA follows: TGTGCCAGTAGTCCAACTAGCGGGAGGGCCGAAGAGACCCAGTACTTC. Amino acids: CASSPTSGRAEETQYF. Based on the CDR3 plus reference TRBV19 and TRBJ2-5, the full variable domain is DGGITQSPKYLFRKEGQNVTLSCEQNLNHDAMYWYRQDPGQGLRLIYYSQIVNDFQKGDIAEGYSVSREKKESFPLTVTSAQKNPTAFYLCASSPTSGRAEETQYFGPGTRLLVL.

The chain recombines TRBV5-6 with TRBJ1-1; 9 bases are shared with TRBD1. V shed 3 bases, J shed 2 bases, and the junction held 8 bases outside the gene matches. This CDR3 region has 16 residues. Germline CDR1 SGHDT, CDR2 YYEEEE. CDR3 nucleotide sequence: TGTGCCAGCAGCTCCCTAGGGACAGGGAGAAACACTGAAGCTTTCTTT. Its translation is CASSSLGTGRNTEAFF.

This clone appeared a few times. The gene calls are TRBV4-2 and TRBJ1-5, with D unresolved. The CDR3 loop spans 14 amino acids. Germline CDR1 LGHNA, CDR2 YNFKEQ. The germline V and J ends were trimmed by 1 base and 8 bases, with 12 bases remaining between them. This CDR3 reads CASSQVAENKPQHF. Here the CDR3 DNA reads TGTGCCAGCAGCCAAGTCGCCGAGAATAAGCCCCAGCATTTT.

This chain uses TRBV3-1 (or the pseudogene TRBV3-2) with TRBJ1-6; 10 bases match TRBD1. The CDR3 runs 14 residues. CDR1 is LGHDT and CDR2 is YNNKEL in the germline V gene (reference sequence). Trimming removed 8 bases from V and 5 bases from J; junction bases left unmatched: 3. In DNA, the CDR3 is TGTGCCAGCGGGGACAGGGGAAATAATTCACCCCTCCACTTT. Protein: CASGDRGNNSPLHF.

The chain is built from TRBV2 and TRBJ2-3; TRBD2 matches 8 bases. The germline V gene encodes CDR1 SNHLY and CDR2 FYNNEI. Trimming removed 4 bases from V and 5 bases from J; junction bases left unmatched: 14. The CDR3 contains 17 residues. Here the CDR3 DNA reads TGTGCCAGCAGTGGATTTGACGGGGGGGTTGTTGGAGATACGCAGTATTTT. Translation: CASSGFDGGVVGDTQYF.

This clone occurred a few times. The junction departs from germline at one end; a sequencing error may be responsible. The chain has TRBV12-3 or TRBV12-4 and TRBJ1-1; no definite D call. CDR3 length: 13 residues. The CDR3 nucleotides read TGTGCCAGCAGATTAGAACAGAACACTGAAGCTTTCTTT. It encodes CASRLEQNTEAFF.

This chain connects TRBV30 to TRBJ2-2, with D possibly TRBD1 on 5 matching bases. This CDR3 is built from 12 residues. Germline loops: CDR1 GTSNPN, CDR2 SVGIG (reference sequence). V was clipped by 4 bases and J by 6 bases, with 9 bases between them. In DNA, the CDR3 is TGTGCCTGGACACCCAGGGCCGGGGAGCTGTTTTTT. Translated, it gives CAWTPRAGELFF.

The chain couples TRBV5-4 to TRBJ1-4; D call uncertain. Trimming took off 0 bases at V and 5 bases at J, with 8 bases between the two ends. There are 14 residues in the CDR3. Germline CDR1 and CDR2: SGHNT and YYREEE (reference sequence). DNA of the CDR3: TGTGCCAGCAGCTTGGGCCACCAGAATGAAAAACTGTTTTTT. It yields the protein CASSLGHQNEKLFF. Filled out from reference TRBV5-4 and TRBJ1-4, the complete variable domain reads ETGVTQSPTHLIKTRGQQVTLRCSSQSGHNTVSWYQQALGQGPQFIFQYYREEENGRGNFPPRFSGLQFPNYSSELNVNALELDDSALYLCASSLGHQNEKLFFGSGTQLSVL.

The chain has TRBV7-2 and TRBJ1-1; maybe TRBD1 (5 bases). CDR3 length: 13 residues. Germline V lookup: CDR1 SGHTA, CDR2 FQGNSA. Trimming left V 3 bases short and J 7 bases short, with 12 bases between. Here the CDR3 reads CASSFRAADEAFF. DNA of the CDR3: TGTGCCAGCAGCTTCAGGGCGGCGGATGAAGCTTTCTTT.

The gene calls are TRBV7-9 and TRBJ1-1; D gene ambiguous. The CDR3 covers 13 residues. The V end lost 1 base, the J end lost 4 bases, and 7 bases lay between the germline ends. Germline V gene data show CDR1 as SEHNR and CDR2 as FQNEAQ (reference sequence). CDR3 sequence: CASSLGLGTEAFF. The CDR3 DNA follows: TGTGCCAGCAGCTTAGGACTAGGCACTGAAGCTTTCTTT.

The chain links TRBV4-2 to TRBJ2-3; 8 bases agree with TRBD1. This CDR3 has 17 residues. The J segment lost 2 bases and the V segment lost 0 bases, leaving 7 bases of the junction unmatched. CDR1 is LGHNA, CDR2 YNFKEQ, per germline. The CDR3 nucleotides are TGTGCCAGCAGCCAAGATGGGCAGGGGGCTTTCACAGATACGCAGTATTTT. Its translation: CASSQDGQGAFTDTQYF.

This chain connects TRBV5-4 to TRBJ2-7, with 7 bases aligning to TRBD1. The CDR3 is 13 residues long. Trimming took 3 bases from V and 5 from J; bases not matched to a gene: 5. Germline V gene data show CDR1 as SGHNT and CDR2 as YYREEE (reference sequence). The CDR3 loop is CASSYNRGHEQYV. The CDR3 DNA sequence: TGTGCCAGCAGCTATAACAGGGGACACGAGCAGTACGTC.

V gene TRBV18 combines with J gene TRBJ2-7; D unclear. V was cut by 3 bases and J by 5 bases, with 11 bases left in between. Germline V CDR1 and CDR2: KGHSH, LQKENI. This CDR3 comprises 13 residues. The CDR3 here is CASSPPDIDEQYV. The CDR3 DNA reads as TGTGCCAGCTCACCTCCAGACATAGACGAGCAGTACGTC.